These 29 T cell receptor beta chains were all obtained from the same sample, sequenced in a study of graft-versus-host responses after intestinal transplantation. The culture paired 200,000 irradiated violet-dye-labeled stimulators with 200,000 CFSE-labeled responders. TCRdb's copy holds only in-frame clones and misses some; the assay was immunoSEQ multiplex PCR. The repertoire includes 8,500 to 11,000 clones, around a third of them detected once, and roughly an eighth sits in the top ten. This material consisted of alloreactive CD8+ T cells from a mixed lymphocyte reaction culture, taken before intestinal transplant. This sample's subset: CFSE-low proliferating T cells sorted from approximately 6-day pre-transplant mixed lymphocyte reaction (GvH or HvG direction). These receptors originate from a human patient who received an intestinal transplant.

J is TRBJ2-6 and V is TRBV6-1; possibly TRBD1 for D (6 bases). The CDR3 runs to 15 residues. In germline, CDR1 is MNHNS, CDR2 SASEGT. With 1 base removed from V and 2 bases from J, the gap between germline ends came to 6 bases. In DNA form, the CDR3 reads TGTGCCAGCAGTGAAGAGGGGGCTGGGGCCAACGTCCTGACTTTC. Translated, it gives CASSEEGAGANVLTF.

This clone was counted only a few times. The rearrangement joins TRBV2 to TRBJ2-1; 8 bases are shared with TRBD2. Germline-derived CDR1 and CDR2 are SNHLY and FYNNEI. This CDR3 is built from 15 residues. V lost 4 bases to trimming and J lost 6 bases; unmatched junction nucleotides: 8. The CDR3 is CASSVGSGMFNEQFF. CDR3 in DNA: TGTGCCAGCAGTGTCGGTAGCGGGATGTTCAATGAGCAGTTCTTC.

The rearrangement joins TRBV27 to TRBJ2-7; 14 bases are shared with TRBD2. The CDR3 contains 16 residues. Unmatched junction bases numbered 1, after V lost 3 bases and J lost 0 bases. The V gene's germline CDR1 is MNHEY and CDR2 SMNVEV (reference sequence). This chain's CDR3 is CASSFGTSGSSYEQYF. The CDR3 DNA sequence: TGTGCCAGCAGTTTCGGGACTAGCGGGAGCTCCTACGAGCAGTACTTC.

The sample holds a few counts of this clone. The V call is TRBV4-2, the J call TRBJ2-2, with a tentative D call TRBD1 (5 bases). Germline-derived CDR1 and CDR2 are LGHNA and YNFKEQ. V lost 3 bases, J lost 6 bases, and 11 bases lay in between. The CDR3 loop spans 14 amino acids. The CDR3 nucleotides are TGTGCCAGCAGCCAGATAGGGGTGGCCGGGGAGCTGTTTTTT. The encoded protein is CASSQIGVAGELFF.

This clone has a handful of counts. The V gene is TRBV28, the J gene TRBJ2-1, with 12 bases aligning to TRBD1. After removal of 4 bases from V and 2 bases from J, the junction contained 3 bases not matched to a gene. Germline V gene data show CDR1 as MDHEN and CDR2 as SYDVKM. This CDR3 contains 16 residues. CDR3 sequence: CASSSGQGAPYNEQFF. CDR3 nucleotides: TGTGCCAGCAGTTCGGGACAGGGGGCCCCCTACAATGAGCAGTTCTTC.

V gene TRBV28 combines with J gene TRBJ2-7, with 11 bases that match TRBD2. The germline gives CDR1 MDHEN, CDR2 SYDVKM. The length of the CDR3 is 15 residues. The V gene end was trimmed by 5 bases and the J gene end by 2 bases; junction bases not matched to a gene: 5. CDR3 sequence: CASSQTSGSPYEQYF. The CDR3 DNA reads TGTGCCAGCAGTCAAACTAGCGGGAGTCCCTACGAGCAGTACTTC.

The chain employs TRBV10-2 and TRBJ1-2; D is unclear. Deletions cut 0 bases from V and 4 bases from J, with 9 bases between. The CDR3 extends over 14 amino acids. The germline V gene encodes CDR1 WSHSY and CDR2 SAAADI. For the CDR3, the DNA is TGCGCCAGCAGTGAGTCGTCCAGCGCCTATGGCTACACCTTC. As protein: CASSESSSAYGYTF.

This clone occurred a few times. The chain links TRBV19 to TRBJ2-7; 9 nucleotides agree with TRBD1. This CDR3 has 13 residues. Germline CDR1 and CDR2: LNHDA and SQIVND (reference sequence). V lost 5 bases to trimming and J lost 5 bases; unmatched junction nucleotides: 4. The CDR3 region is CASSWTGDHEQYF. CDR3 DNA: TGTGCCAGTAGTTGGACAGGGGACCACGAGCAGTACTTC.

The chain has TRBV19 and TRBJ1-2, with TRBD1 identical over 7 bases. The CDR3 covers 16 residues. The V and J ends lost 4 bases and 3 bases, in that order; junction bases with no gene match: 11. The germline gives CDR1 LNHDA, CDR2 SQIVND (reference sequence). CDR3 region: CASSTHRGSLYYGYTF. Written as DNA, the CDR3 is TGTGCCAGTAGTACCCACAGGGGCTCGTTATACTATGGCTACACCTTC.

This sequence joins TRBV5-1 and TRBJ2-2, with no clear D. Trimming took 9 bases from V and 12 from J, leaving 24 bases between them. From germline, CDR1 is SGHRS and CDR2 YFSETQ. CDR3 length equals 14 residues. This CDR3 is CATALTPGWWQLFF. In DNA form, the CDR3 reads TGCGCCACCGCACTAACGCCCGGCTGGTGGCAGCTGTTTTTT.

The chain uses TRBV6-5 and TRBJ2-1; no firm D call. There are 13 residues in the CDR3. Trimming took 0 bases from V and 6 from J, leaving 6 bases between them. Germline lookup yields CDR1 MNHEY and CDR2 SVGAGI. The CDR3 spells CASSYSGLNEQFF. The DNA of the CDR3 is TGTGCCAGCAGTTACTCGGGCCTCAATGAGCAGTTCTTC.

By share of the sample, this clone is medium-sized. The J gene is TRBJ1-4, the V gene TRBV2; the D is unclear. CDR3 size: 13 residues. Germline loops: CDR1 SNHLY, CDR2 FYNNEI. V shed 9 bases and J shed 8 bases, with 16 bases lying between them. The CDR3 bases are TGTGCCAGTATTTTGGAGTTCCGCGAAAAACTGTTTTTT. This encodes CASILEFREKLFF.

This clone is judged medium-sized (0.01 to 0.1%). The V gene is TRBV11-2, the J gene TRBJ2-7, with 15 bases aligning to TRBD2. CDR1 SGHAT and CDR2 FQNNGV come from the germline V gene. The CDR3 totals 16 residues. J was trimmed by 4 bases and V by 5 bases; bases with no gene match: 6. The DNA of the CDR3 is TGTGCCAGCAGCCCCGGACTAGCGGGGGGGCTGTACGAGCAGTACTTC. Residues: CASSPGLAGGLYEQYF.

This clone is termed medium-sized. The gene calls are TRBV27 and TRBJ1-6, with 9 bases aligning to TRBD1. Looked up from germline, CDR1 is MNHEY and CDR2 is SMNVEV (reference sequence). The ends lost 5 bases at V and 10 bases at J; junction bases unmatched: 9. The CDR3 runs to 15 residues. This chain's CDR3 is CASSISGTGPSPLHF. In DNA form, the CDR3 reads TGTGCCAGCAGTATCTCCGGGACAGGGCCCTCACCCCTCCACTTT.

This clone was seen a few times. V and J are TRBV27 and TRBJ2-2, with D perhaps TRBD1 (6 bases). CDR3 size: 14 residues. CDR1 is MNHEY, CDR2 SMNVEV, per germline (reference sequence). V gave up 7 bases and J gave up 4 bases, with 13 bases separating them. CDR3 amino acids: CASTTGFGTGELFF. The CDR3 DNA follows: TGTGCCAGCACAACAGGGTTCGGCACCGGGGAGCTGTTTTTT.

This clone was detected only once. The chain links TRBV7-8 to TRBJ2-7; TRBD2 matches 9 bases. CDR3 length: 16 amino acids. Trimming removed 4 bases from V and 4 bases from J; junction bases left unmatched: 11. The V gene's germline CDR1 is SGHVS and CDR2 FQNEAQ. CDR3 DNA: TGTGCCAGCAGCTCCCGTATTAGCGGGGGCGATTACGAGCAGTACTTC. Its translation is CASSSRISGGDYEQYF.

The genes are TRBV13 and TRBJ2-1; the D is unclear. V was shortened by 5 bases and J by 0 bases, with 8 bases between the two germline ends. The germline V gene encodes CDR1 PRHDT and CDR2 FYEKMQ (reference sequence). The CDR3 loop spans 14 amino acids. CDR3 nucleotide sequence: TGTGCCAGCAGCCCAGGCCACTCCTACAATGAGCAGTTCTTC. Protein sequence: CASSPGHSYNEQFF.

This clone was observed a handful of times. The V and J genes are TRBV7-9 and TRBJ2-5, with 7 bases matching TRBD2. The CDR3 length is 16 residues. With 2 bases clipped from V and 3 bases from J, the junction kept 9 bases outside the gene matches. The V gene's germline CDR1 is SEHNR and CDR2 FQNEAQ (reference sequence). The CDR3 reads CASSLSRDYFEETQYF. DNA for the CDR3: TGTGCCAGCAGCTTATCCCGGGACTACTTTGAAGAGACCCAGTACTTC.

This clone has more than one count but fewer than ten. The gene calls are TRBV29-1 and TRBJ2-3; TRBD2 is a possible D gene (7 bases). CDR1 is SQVTM, CDR2 ANQGSEA, per germline. The V end was cut by 4 bases, the J end by 6 bases, with 11 bases between. The CDR3 loop spans 12 amino acids. Here the CDR3 DNA reads TGCAGCGTTGGAGGGGGGGAGGATACGCAGTATTTT. Translation gives CSVGGGEDTQYF.

The rearrangement joins TRBV28 to TRBJ1-1, with 9 bases lining up with TRBD1. The length of the CDR3 is 14 residues. CDR1 is MDHEN and CDR2 is SYDVKM in the germline V gene. V was pared by 8 bases and J by 6 bases, with 10 bases of the junction left unmatched. As DNA, the CDR3 is TGTGCCAGCTGCTGGGACAGGGAGTTGTCTGAAGCTTTCTTT. This gives the protein CASCWDRELSEAFF.

In its sample, this clone was seen once. The chain has TRBV7-4 and TRBJ2-7, with D unclear. CDR1 and CDR2 (germline): SGHVT, SQSDAQ. V gave up 3 bases and J gave up 2 bases, with 11 bases separating them. The CDR3 has 14 residues. The CDR3 coding sequence is TGTGCCAGCAGCTTCAGGCCTCTCACCTACGAGCAGTACTTC. Translating it yields CASSFRPLTYEQYF.

J is TRBJ2-7 and V is TRBV28; 9 bases align to TRBD1. Germline CDR1 and CDR2: MDHEN and SYDVKM. The V segment lost 6 bases and the J segment 5 bases; nucleotides outside the gene matches: 17. This CDR3 is 17 amino acids long. The CDR3 region has the DNA TGTGCCAGCAGCCCAAGGGACAGGGTAATTCCATCTGACGAGCAGTACTTC. Protein sequence: CASSPRDRVIPSDEQYF.

Relative to its sample, this clone is medium-sized. The rearrangement joins TRBV6-6 to TRBJ2-1; TRBD2 might be the D (6 bases). Germline V gene data show CDR1 as MNHNY and CDR2 as SVGAGI (reference sequence). CDR3 length: 11 residues. V lost 7 bases and J 8 bases, leaving 9 bases between the germline ends. The chain's CDR3 is CASIAGYEQFF. For the CDR3, the DNA is TGTGCCAGCATTGCGGGATATGAGCAGTTCTTC.

V is TRBV25-1 and J is TRBJ2-2; TRBD1 agrees at 7 bases. CDR3 length: 16 residues. Trimming at V came to 1 base and at J to 0 bases, leaving 2 bases not matched to a gene. The V gene's germline CDR1 is MGHDK and CDR2 SYGVNS. Here the CDR3 DNA reads TGTGCCAGCAGTGAATTTGGGACAGCGAACACCGGGGAGCTGTTTTTT. Translation gives CASSEFGTANTGELFF.

This clone has just one count. V usage is TRBV27 and J usage is TRBJ2-1, with TRBD2 identical over 9 bases. The germline CDR1 and CDR2 sequences are MNHEY and SMNVEV (reference sequence). The CDR3 contains 17 residues. V lost 2 bases to trimming and J lost 4 bases; unmatched junction nucleotides: 9. CDR3 sequence reads: CASSLVWRGGPYNEQFF. The DNA of the CDR3 is TGTGCCAGCAGTTTAGTCTGGCGGGGGGGGCCTTACAATGAGCAGTTCTTC.

The rearrangement uses TRBV2 and TRBJ2-7, with D tentatively TRBD2 (5 bases). From germline, CDR1 is SNHLY and CDR2 FYNNEI. The CDR3 sequence is 12 residues long. V shed 10 bases and J shed 2 bases, with 12 bases lying between them. CDR3 region: CATSGETYEQYF. CDR3 sequence (DNA): TGTGCCACCTCCGGGGAGACCTACGAGCAGTACTTC. Full variable domain (outside the CDR3, taken from reference TRBV2 and TRBJ2-7): EPEVTQTPSHQVTQMGQEVILRCVPISNHLYFYWYRQILGQKVEFLVSFYNNEISEKSEIFDDQFSVERPDGSNFTLKIRSTKLEDSAMYFCATSGETYEQYFGPGTRLTVT.

This clone appeared a few times. V usage is TRBV4-1 and J usage is TRBJ2-1; 7 bases line up with TRBD2. Germline trimming cut 3 bases from V and 6 bases from J; bases unmatched to any gene: 8. Germline V gene lookup returns CDR1 MGHRA and CDR2 YSYEKL. This CDR3 contains 15 residues. The CDR3 DNA reads TGCGCCAGCAGCCAGCACTCGGGACTACTCAATGAGCAGTTCTTC. Translation gives CASSQHSGLLNEQFF.

The chain recombines TRBV6-6 with TRBJ2-1; TRBD1 matches 10 bases. Trimming took 2 bases from V and 8 from J; bases not matched to a gene: 6. Germline-derived CDR1 and CDR2 are MNHNY and SVGAGI (reference sequence). The CDR3 covers 15 residues. The DNA of the CDR3 is TGTGCCAGCAGTTACAGGGGACAGGGGAAAGATGAGCAGTTCTTC. Amino acid sequence: CASSYRGQGKDEQFF.

This chain connects TRBV11-2 to TRBJ2-1, with D uncertain. Germline V lookup: CDR1 SGHAT, CDR2 FQNNGV. The CDR3 has 15 amino acids. Deletions cut 0 bases from V and 2 bases from J, with 8 bases between. The CDR3 nucleotides are TGTGCCAGCAGCTTAGAGGCGGTCCCCTACAATGAGCAGTTCTTC. This gives the protein CASSLEAVPYNEQFF.